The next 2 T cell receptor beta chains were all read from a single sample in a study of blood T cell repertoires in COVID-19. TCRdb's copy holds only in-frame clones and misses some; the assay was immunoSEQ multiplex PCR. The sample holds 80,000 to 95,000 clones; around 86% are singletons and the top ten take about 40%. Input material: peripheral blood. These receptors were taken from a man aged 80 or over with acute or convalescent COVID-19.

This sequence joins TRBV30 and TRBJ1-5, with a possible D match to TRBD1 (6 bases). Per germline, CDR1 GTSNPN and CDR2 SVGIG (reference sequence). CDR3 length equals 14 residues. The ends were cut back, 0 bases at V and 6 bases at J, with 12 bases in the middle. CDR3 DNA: TGTGCCTGGAGTGTAAGGGGGGGGTTTCAGCCCCAGCATTTT. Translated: CAWSVRGGFQPQHF.

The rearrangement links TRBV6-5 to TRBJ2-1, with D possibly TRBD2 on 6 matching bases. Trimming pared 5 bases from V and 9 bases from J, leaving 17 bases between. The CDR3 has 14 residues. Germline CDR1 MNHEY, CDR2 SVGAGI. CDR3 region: CASSPGLGFGEQFF. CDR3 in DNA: TGTGCCAGCAGTCCGGGACTGGGTTTCGGTGAGCAGTTCTTC.